The 2 T cell receptor beta chains below come from one sample, sequenced in a study of CD8 T cells in ankylosing spondylitis. TCRdb used MiXCR to reprocess the 5' RACE reads, holding one entry per CDR3 protein. The sample lists a few hundred thousand distinct CDR3 sequences, around 10% occurring once. The sequenced material came from blood, either unsorted or a sorted T cell fraction (not recorded which). The receptor source for this set is a male donor with ankylosing spondylitis or in good health (not recorded which).

This clonotype was picked up many times. The chain uses TRBV20-1 and TRBJ2-5; the match to TRBD1 covers 7 bases. J was trimmed by 2 bases and V by 1 base; bases with no gene match: 4. CDR1 is DFQATT, CDR2 SNEGSKA, per germline (reference sequence). This CDR3 has 14 amino acids. In DNA, the CDR3 is TGCAGTGCTAGAGTTTGGGACAGACAAGAGACCCAGTACTTC. This encodes CSARVWDRQETQYF.

The genes are TRBV4-1 and TRBJ2-5; 7 bases are a match to TRBD1. Germline assignment: CDR1 MGHRA and CDR2 YSYEKL. This CDR3 contains 14 residues. The V and J ends lost 2 bases and 5 bases, in that order; junction bases with no gene match: 5. The CDR3 region is CASSQTTGTETQYF. The CDR3 DNA follows: TGCGCCAGCAGCCAAACGACAGGGACGGAGACCCAGTACTTC.